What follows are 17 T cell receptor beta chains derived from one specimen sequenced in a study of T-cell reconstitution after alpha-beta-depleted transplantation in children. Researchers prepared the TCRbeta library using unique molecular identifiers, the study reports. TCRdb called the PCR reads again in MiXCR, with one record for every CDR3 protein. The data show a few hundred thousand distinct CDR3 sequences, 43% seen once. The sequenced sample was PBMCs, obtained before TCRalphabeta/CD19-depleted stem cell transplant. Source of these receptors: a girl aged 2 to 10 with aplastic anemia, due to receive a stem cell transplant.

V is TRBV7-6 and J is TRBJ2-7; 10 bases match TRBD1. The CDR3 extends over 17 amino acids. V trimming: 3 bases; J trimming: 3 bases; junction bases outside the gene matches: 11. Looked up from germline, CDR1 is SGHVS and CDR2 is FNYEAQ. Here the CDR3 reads CASSFGGDRGALYEQYF. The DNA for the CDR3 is TGTGCCAGCAGCTTTGGCGGGGACAGGGGTGCCCTCTACGAGCAGTACTTC.

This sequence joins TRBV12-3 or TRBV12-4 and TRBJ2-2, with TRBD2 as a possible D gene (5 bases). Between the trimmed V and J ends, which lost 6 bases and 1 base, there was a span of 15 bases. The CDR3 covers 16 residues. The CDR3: CASSPTRSGNTGELFF. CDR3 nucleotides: TGTGCCAGCAGCCCTACTAGGTCCGGGAACACCGGGGAGCTGTTTTTT.

Here the CDR3 reads CASSFDLRSSYEQYF. CDR3 nucleotides: TGTGCCAGCAGCTTCGACTTAAGAAGCTCCTACGAGCAGTACTTC. V usage is TRBV5-6 and J usage is TRBJ2-7, with no clear D. Germline V CDR1 and CDR2: SGHDT, YYEEEE. This CDR3 has 15 residues. V lost 2 bases, J lost 0 bases, and 12 bases lay in between.

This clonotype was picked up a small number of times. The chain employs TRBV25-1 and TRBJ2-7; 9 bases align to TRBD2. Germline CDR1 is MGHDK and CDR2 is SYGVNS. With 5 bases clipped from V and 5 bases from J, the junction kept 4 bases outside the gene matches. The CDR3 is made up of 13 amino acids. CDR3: CASSNGLANEQYF. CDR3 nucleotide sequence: TGTGCCAGCAGTAATGGACTAGCGAACGAGCAGTACTTC.

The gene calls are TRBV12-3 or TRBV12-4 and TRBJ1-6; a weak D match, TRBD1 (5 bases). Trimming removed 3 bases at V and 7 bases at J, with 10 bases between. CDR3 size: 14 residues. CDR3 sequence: CASSFSGTNSPLHF. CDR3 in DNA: TGTGCCAGCAGTTTTTCGGGGACCAATTCACCCCTCCACTTT.

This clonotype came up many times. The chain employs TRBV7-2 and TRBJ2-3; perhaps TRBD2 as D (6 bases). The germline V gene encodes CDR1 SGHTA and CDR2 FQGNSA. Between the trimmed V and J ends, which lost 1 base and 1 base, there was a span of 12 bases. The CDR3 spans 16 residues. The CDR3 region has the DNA TGTGCCAGCAGCTTAGATGCGGGATTGGGCACAGATACGCAGTATTTT. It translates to CASSLDAGLGTDTQYF.

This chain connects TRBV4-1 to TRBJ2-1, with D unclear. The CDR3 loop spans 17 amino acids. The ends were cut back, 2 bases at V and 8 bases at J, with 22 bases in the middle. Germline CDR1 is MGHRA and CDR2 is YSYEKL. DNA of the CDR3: TGCGCCAGCAGCCAACCCGAGGAATGGCTATGGGTCGATGAGCAGTTCTTC. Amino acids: CASSQPEEWLWVDEQFF.

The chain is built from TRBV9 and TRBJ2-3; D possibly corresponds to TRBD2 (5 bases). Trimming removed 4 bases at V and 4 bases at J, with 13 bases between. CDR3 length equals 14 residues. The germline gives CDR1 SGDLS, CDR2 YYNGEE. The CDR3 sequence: CASSRTWGADTQYF. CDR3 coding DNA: TGTGCCAGCAGCCGGACTTGGGGAGCAGATACGCAGTATTTT. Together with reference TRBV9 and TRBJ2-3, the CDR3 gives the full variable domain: DSGVTQTPKHLITATGQRVTLRCSPRSGDLSVYWYQQSLDQGLQFLIQYYNGEERAKGNILERFSAQQFPDLHSELNLSSLELGDSALYFCASSRTWGADTQYFGPGTRLTVL.

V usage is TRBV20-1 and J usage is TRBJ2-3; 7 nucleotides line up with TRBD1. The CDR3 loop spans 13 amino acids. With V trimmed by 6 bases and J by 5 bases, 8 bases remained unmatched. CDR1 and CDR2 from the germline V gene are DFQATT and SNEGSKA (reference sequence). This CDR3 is CSAQGEIKDTQYF. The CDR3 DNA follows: TGCAGTGCCCAGGGGGAGATCAAAGATACGCAGTATTTT.

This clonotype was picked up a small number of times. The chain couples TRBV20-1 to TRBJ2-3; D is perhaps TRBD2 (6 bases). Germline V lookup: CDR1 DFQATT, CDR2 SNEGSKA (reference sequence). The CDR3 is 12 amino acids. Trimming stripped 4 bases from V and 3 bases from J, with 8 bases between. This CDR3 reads CSANGGTDTQYF. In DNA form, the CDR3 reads TGCAGTGCTAACGGGGGAACAGATACGCAGTATTTT.

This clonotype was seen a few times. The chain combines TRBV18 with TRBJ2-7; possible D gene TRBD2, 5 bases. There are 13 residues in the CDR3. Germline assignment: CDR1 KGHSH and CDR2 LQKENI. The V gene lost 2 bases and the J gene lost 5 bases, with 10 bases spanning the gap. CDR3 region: CASSPGQEDEQYF. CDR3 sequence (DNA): TGTGCCAGCTCACCAGGTCAGGAGGACGAGCAGTACTTC.

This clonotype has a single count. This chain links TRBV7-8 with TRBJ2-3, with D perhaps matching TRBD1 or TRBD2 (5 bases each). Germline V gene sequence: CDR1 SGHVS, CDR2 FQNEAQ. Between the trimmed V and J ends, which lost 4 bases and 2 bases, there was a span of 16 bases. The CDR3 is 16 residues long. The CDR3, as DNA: TGTGCCAGCAGCTACGAGGGACGGCCTTACACAGATACGCAGTATTTT. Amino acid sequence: CASSYEGRPYTDTQYF.

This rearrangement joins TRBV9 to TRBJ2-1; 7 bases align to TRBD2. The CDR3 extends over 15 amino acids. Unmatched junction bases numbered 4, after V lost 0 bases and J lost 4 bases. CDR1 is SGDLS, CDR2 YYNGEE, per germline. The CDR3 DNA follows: TGTGCCAGCAGCGTAGCGGGGAGGGAATACAATGAGCAGTTCTTC. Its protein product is CASSVAGREYNEQFF.

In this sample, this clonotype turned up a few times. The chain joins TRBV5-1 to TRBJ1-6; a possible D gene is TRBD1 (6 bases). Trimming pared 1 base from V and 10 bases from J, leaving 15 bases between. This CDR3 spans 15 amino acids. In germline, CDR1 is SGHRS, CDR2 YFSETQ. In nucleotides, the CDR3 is TGCGCCAGCAGCTTGTCAGGGGCGGGAAGATCACCCCTCCACTTT. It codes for CASSLSGAGRSPLHF.

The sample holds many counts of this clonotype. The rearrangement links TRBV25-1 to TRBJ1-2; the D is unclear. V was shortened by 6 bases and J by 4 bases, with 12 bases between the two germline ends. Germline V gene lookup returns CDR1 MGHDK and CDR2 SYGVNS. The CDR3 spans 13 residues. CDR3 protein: CASSKAAPYGYTF. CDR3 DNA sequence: TGTGCCAGCAGCAAGGCGGCACCCTATGGCTACACCTTC.

The CDR3 region is CASSQQPASGRATEQFF. In DNA form, the CDR3 reads TGTGCCAGCAGCCAACAACCCGCTAGCGGGAGGGCCACTGAGCAGTTCTTC. The rearrangement links TRBV4-2 to TRBJ2-1, with 12 bases lining up with TRBD2. V was pared by 2 bases and J by 9 bases, with 11 bases of the junction left unmatched. From germline, CDR1 is LGHNA and CDR2 YNFKEQ. The CDR3 extends over 17 amino acids.

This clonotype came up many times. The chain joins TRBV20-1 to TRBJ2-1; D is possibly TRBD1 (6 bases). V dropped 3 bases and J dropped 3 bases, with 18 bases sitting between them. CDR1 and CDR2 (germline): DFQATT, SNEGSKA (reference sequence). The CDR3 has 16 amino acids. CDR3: CSARFASGVNYNEQFF. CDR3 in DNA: TGCAGTGCTAGGTTTGCGTCAGGGGTGAACTACAATGAGCAGTTCTTC.